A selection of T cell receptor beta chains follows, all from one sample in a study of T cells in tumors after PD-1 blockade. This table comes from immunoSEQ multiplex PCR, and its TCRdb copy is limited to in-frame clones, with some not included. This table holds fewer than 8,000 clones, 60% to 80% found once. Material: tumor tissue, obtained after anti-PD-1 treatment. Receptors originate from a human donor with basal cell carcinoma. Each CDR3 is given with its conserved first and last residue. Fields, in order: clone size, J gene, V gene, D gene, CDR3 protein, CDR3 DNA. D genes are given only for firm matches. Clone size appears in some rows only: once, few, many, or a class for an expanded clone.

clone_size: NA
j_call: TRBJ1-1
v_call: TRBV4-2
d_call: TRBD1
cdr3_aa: CASSQGTGDGDTEAFF
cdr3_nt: TGTGCCAGCAGCCAAGGGACAGGGGATGGGGACACTGAAGCTTTCTTT

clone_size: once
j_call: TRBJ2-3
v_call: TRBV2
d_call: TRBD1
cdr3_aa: CASSEGGDRAHDTQYF
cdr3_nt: TGTGCCAGCAGTGAAGGGGGGGACAGGGCCCACGATACGCAGTATTTT

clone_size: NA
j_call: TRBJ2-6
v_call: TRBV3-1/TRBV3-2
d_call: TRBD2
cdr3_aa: CASSPPRTSWYSGANVLTF
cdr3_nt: TGTGCCAGCAGCCCTCCCCGGACTAGCTGGTATTCTGGGGCCAACGTCCTGACTTTC

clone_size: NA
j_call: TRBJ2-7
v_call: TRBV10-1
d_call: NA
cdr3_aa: CASSESRGYEQYF
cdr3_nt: TGCGCCAGTAGTGAGTCGAGAGGGTACGAGCAGTACTTC

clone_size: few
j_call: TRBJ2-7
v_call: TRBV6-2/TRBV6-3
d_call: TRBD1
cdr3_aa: CASSSTGVKGEQYF
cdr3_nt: TGTGCCAGCAGCTCCACAGGGGTGAAAGGCGAGCAGTACTTC

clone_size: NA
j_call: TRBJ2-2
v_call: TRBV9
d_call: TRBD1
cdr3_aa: CASTETGTANTGELFF
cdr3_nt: TGTGCCAGCACGGAGACCGGGACAGCGAACACCGGGGAGCTGTTTTTT

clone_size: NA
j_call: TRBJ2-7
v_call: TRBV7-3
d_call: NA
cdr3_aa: CASSLNVGSGYEQYF
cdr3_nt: TGTGCCAGCAGCTTAAACGTCGGCTCGGGGTACGAGCAGTACTTC

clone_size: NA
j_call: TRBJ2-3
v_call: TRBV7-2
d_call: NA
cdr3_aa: CASSQIGGGTDTQYF
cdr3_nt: TGTGCCAGCAGCCAAATAGGAGGGGGCACAGATACGCAGTATTTT

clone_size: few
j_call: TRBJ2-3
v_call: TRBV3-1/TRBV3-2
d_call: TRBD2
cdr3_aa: CASSWDYRTDTQYF
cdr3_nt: TGTGCCAGCAGCTGGGACTATCGCACAGATACGCAGTATTTT

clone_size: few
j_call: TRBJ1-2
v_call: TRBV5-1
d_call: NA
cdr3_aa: CASSPQVRSGGYTF
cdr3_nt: TGCGCCAGCAGCCCGCAGGTCAGAAGTGGGGGCTACACCTTC

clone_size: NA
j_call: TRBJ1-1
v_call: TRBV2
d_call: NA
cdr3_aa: CASTKGGNTEAFF
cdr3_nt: TGTGCCAGCACCAAAGGAGGGAACACTGAAGCTTTCTTT

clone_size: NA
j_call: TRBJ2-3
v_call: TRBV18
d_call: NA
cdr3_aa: CASSRAGGDTQYF
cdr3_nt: TGTGCCAGCTCACGAGCGGGCGGAGATACGCAGTATTTT

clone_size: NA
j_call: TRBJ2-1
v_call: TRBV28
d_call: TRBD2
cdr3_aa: CASSPPGSGRGKEQFF
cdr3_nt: TGTGCCAGCAGTCCGCCAGGTAGCGGGAGGGGGAAGGAGCAGTTCTTC

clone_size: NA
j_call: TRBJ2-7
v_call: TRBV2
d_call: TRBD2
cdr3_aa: CASSEVLAVSFSYEQYF
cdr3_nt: TGTGCCAGCAGTGAAGTACTAGCGGTATCATTCTCCTACGAGCAGTACTTC

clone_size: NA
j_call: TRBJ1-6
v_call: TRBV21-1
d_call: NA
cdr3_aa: CASSTDRLLSSYNSPLHF
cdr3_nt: TGTGCCAGCAGCACCGACCGTCTTCTGAGCTCCTATAATTCACCCCTCCACTTT

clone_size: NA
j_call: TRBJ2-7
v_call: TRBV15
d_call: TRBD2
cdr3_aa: CATSNRTSTNEQYF
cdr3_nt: TGTGCCACCAGCAATAGGACTAGCACGAACGAGCAGTACTTC

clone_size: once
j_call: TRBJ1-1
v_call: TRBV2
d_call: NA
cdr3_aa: CASRADRKAFF
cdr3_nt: TGTGCCAGCAGAGCGGACCGTAAAGCTTTCTTT

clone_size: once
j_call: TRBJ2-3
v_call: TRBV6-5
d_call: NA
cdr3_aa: CASSFLVEGTDTQYF
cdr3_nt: TGTGCCAGCAGTTTTCTGGTGGAGGGCACAGATACGCAGTATTTT